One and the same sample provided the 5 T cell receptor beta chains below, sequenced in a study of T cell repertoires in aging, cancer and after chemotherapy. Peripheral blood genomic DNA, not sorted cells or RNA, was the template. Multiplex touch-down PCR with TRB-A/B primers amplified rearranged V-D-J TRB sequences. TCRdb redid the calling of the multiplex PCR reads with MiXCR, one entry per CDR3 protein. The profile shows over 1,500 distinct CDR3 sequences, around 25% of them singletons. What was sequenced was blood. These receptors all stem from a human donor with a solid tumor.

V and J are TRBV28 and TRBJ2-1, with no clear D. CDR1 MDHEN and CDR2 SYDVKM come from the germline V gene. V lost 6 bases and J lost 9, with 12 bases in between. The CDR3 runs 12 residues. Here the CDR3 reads CASRLPIGEQFF. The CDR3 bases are TGTGCCAGCAGGCTTCCTATAGGTGAGCAGTTCTTC.

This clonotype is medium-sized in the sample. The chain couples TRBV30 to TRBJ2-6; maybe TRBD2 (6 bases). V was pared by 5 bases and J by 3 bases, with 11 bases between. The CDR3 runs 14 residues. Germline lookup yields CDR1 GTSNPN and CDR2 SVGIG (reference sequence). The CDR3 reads CAWSRGSGANVLTF. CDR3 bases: TGTGCCTGGTCCCGGGGGAGTGGGGCCAACGTCCTGACTTTC.

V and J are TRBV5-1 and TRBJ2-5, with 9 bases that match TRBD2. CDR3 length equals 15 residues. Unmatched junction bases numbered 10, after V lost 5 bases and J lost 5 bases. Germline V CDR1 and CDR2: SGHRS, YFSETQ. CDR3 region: CASSPLRGGRETQYF. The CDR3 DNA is TGCGCCAGCAGTCCCTTGCGGGGGGGCCGCGAGACCCAGTACTTC.

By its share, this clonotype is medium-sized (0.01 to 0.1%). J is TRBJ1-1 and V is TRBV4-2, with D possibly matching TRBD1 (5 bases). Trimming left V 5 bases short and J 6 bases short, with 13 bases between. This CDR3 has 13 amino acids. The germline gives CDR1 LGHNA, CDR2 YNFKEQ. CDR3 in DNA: TGTGCCAGCAGCGAGCCTGGGACCGCTGAAGCTTTCTTT. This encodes CASSEPGTAEAFF.

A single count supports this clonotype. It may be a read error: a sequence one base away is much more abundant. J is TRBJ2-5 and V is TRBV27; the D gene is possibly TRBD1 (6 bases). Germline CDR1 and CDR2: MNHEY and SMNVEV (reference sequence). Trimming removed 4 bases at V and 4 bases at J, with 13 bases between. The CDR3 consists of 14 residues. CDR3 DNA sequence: TGTGCCAGCAGTTCCCCGACAGGTCGAGAGACCCAGTACTTC. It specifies CASSSPTGRETQYF.